This T cell receptor (beta chain) was sequenced for a study of cytomegalovirus exposure and HLA in healthy donors. V shed 2 bases and J 9 bases; nucleotides not matched to a gene: 10. This CDR3 spans 16 amino acids. CDR1 and CDR2 from the germline V gene are LGHNA and YSLEER. All the people who gave samples were healthy bone marrow donors. Primers included in the PCR were 60 Vbeta and 13 Jbeta primers. TCRdb's table, derived via immunoSEQ multiplex PCR, lists solely in-frame clones and lacks some. Of some 130,000 clones listed, 63% are singletons. The chain recombines TRBV4-3 with TRBJ2-1, with 10 bases matching TRBD2. Material: PBMCs. The sequence was collected from a middle-aged man in good health and CMV-seropositive. Written as DNA, the CDR3 is TGCGCCAGCAGCCAATATAGCGGGAGGCTCCAGGGTGAGCAGTTCTTC. It translates to CASSQYSGRLQGEQFF.